These 21 T cell receptor beta chains were sequenced from one sample in a study of identical twins. TCRdb itself ran the 5' RACE reads through MiXCR, one entry per CDR3 protein. The data show approximately 700,000 distinct CDR3 sequences, about 20% seen once. The sample also formed part of further work on T cells expressing NK-cell markers.

Sequencing was carried out using PBMCs. Receptors were obtained from a woman younger than 35 in good health.

V usage is TRBV27 and J usage is TRBJ2-1; 12 positions match TRBD2. V was pared by 3 bases and J by 10 bases, with 7 bases of the junction left unmatched. The germline V gene has CDR1 MNHEY and CDR2 SMNVEV (reference sequence). The CDR3 loop spans 15 amino acids. Here the CDR3 DNA reads TGTGCCAGCAGTTTTTCTAGCGGGAGGGCCGGGGAGCAGTTCTTC. Amino acids: CASSFSSGRAGEQFF.

The V call is TRBV10-3, the J call TRBJ2-1, with 7 bases fitting TRBD2. This CDR3 comprises 15 residues. CDR1 is ENHRY and CDR2 is SYGVKD in the germline V gene. Trimming removed 7 bases from V and 7 bases from J; junction bases left unmatched: 13. This CDR3 is CAITGLVGGQNEQFF. CDR3 DNA sequence: TGTGCCATCACCGGACTAGTCGGTGGCCAGAATGAGCAGTTCTTC.

The genes are TRBV20-1 and TRBJ2-7; 9 nucleotides align to TRBD1. The CDR3 spans 14 residues. The V gene end was trimmed by 3 bases and the J gene end by 4 bases; junction bases not matched to a gene: 7. Looked up from germline, CDR1 is DFQATT and CDR2 is SNEGSKA (reference sequence). CDR3 DNA: TGCAGTGCTAGTGATTCGGACAGGGGTTACGAGCAGTACTTC. Encoded protein: CSASDSDRGYEQYF.

The rearrangement uses TRBV5-1 and TRBJ1-1, with D perhaps matching TRBD1 (6 bases). Germline assignment: CDR1 SGHRS and CDR2 YFSETQ. The CDR3 length is 14 residues. V lost 4 bases to trimming and J lost 1 base, with 11 bases between them. The CDR3 here is CASSAQGGNTEAFF. The CDR3 nucleotides read TGCGCCAGCAGCGCACAGGGAGGGAACACTGAAGCTTTCTTT.

Worth noting for this clonotype: The junction does not match germline at one end; this may be a read error. The chain couples TRBV20-1 to TRBJ1-1; TRBD1 is a possible D gene (6 bases). Germline CDR1 is DFQATT and CDR2 is SNEGSKA (reference sequence). This CDR3 has 16 amino acids. The CDR3 here is CSARGRSGGVKTEAFF. CDR3 coding DNA: TGCAGTGCTAGAGGTCGGTCTGGGGGCGTGAAAACTGAAGCTTTCTTT.

Only a few counts were recorded for this clonotype. The chain carries TRBV12-3 or TRBV12-4 and TRBJ2-7; 12 bases align to TRBD2. The CDR3 consists of 15 residues. Trimming removed 5 bases from V and 4 bases from J; junction bases left unmatched: 6. CDR3 DNA: TGTGCCAGCAGTGACGGACTAGCGGGACGTTACGAGCAGTACTTC. This codes for CASSDGLAGRYEQYF.

This rearrangement joins TRBV20-1 to TRBJ2-1; D gene unclear. Germline CDR1 DFQATT, CDR2 SNEGSKA (reference sequence). The CDR3 runs to 15 residues. Trimming took off 3 bases at V and 0 bases at J, with 12 bases between the two ends. The CDR3 loop reads CSARSSPSSYNEQFF. CDR3 coding DNA: TGCAGTGCTAGGTCTTCCCCGAGCTCCTACAATGAGCAGTTCTTC.

This clonotype was picked up a small number of times. The chain links TRBV6-1 to TRBJ2-1; 11 nucleotides match TRBD2. Germline V gives CDR1 MNHNS, CDR2 SASEGT. This CDR3 spans 14 amino acids. Trimming took 6 bases from V and 7 from J; bases not matched to a gene: 5. DNA of the CDR3: TGTGCCAGCAGACTAGCGGGGGCCTCTAATGAGCAGTTCTTC. This codes for CASRLAGASNEQFF.

This clonotype was detected a few times. V and J are TRBV7-2 and TRBJ2-1; possible D gene TRBD2, 5 bases. The CDR3 length is 13 residues. Germline values: CDR1 SGHTA, CDR2 FQGNSA. Trimming took off 2 bases at V and 11 bases at J, with 13 bases between the two ends. CDR3 loop: CASSLQADGKQFF. The CDR3 DNA reads TGTGCCAGCAGCTTACAAGCGGACGGTAAGCAGTTCTTC. Filled out from reference TRBV7-2 and TRBJ2-1, the complete variable domain reads GAGVSQSPSNKVTEKGKDVELRCDPISGHTALYWYRQSLGQGLEFLIYFQGNSAPDKSGLPSDRFSAERTGGSVSTLTIQRTQQEDSAVYLCASSLQADGKQFFGPGTRLTVL.

This clonotype was observed at least ten times. This chain connects TRBV18 to TRBJ2-7; the match to TRBD1 covers 9 bases. The J segment lost 3 bases and the V segment lost 6 bases, leaving 6 bases of the junction unmatched. CDR1 and CDR2 from the germline V gene are KGHSH and LQKENI. The CDR3 extends over 14 amino acids. CDR3 protein: CASSKQGADYEQYF. For the CDR3, the DNA is TGTGCCAGCTCGAAACAGGGGGCAGACTACGAGCAGTACTTC.

This clonotype was counted between two and nine times. The rearrangement links TRBV29-1 to TRBJ2-1, with D unresolved. The CDR3 has 14 amino acids. V was pared by 1 base and J by 8 bases, with 15 bases between. The germline V gene has CDR1 SQVTM and CDR2 ANQGSEA. CDR3 sequence reads: CSVEGRYSFDEQFF. The DNA for the CDR3 is TGCAGCGTTGAAGGGCGATACAGTTTCGATGAGCAGTTCTTC.

The chain couples TRBV27 to TRBJ2-2; D is ambiguous. The CDR3 sequence is 14 residues long. V lost 3 bases and J lost 4, with 9 bases in between. In germline, CDR1 is MNHEY, CDR2 SMNVEV (reference sequence). CDR3 sequence reads: CASSFLQRTGELFF. In DNA form, the CDR3 reads TGTGCCAGCAGTTTTCTTCAGCGCACCGGGGAGCTGTTTTTT.

This clonotype was observed a handful of times. The V gene is TRBV7-6, the J gene TRBJ1-2; D not certain. V lost 1 base and J 11 bases, leaving 11 bases between the germline ends. The CDR3 consists of 12 residues. Germline V gene lookup returns CDR1 SGHVS and CDR2 FNYEAQ. CDR3 coding DNA: TGTGCCAGCAGCTTAGGGGCCGGGTTATACACCTTC. It yields the protein CASSLGAGLYTF.

The CDR3 loop reads CASRFLSGSPYEQYF. In DNA form, the CDR3 reads TGTGCCAGCAGATTCCTTAGCGGGAGTCCCTACGAGCAGTACTTC. J is TRBJ2-7 and V is TRBV6-2 or TRBV6-3, with 9 bases identical to TRBD2. Germline V gene lookup returns CDR1 MNHEY and CDR2 SVGEGT. This CDR3 region has 15 residues. The J segment lost 2 bases and the V segment lost 6 bases, leaving 8 bases of the junction unmatched.

This clonotype has a count of ten or more. This rearrangement joins TRBV6-1 to TRBJ2-1, with D perhaps TRBD2 (5 bases). Germline V gives CDR1 MNHNS, CDR2 SASEGT. V lost 6 bases and J lost 7, with 16 bases in between. This CDR3 spans 14 amino acids. CDR3 residues: CASSPHTGFNEQFF. The DNA of the CDR3 is TGTGCCAGCAGCCCGCATACGGGATTTAATGAGCAGTTCTTC.

The table lists this clonotype with a few counts. The chain has TRBV4-2 and TRBJ2-7; 12 positions agree with TRBD2. CDR1 and CDR2 from the germline V gene are LGHNA and YNFKEQ. V shed 4 bases and J 3 bases; nucleotides not matched to a gene: 13. The CDR3 totals 18 residues. The CDR3 nucleotides read TGTGCCAGCAGCCTCCTAGGACTAGCGGGAACGGTGCGCTACGAGCAGTACTTC. It codes for CASSLLGLAGTVRYEQYF.

The rearrangement uses TRBV6-6 and TRBJ2-5, with 9 nucleotides matching TRBD2. CDR1 is MNHNY and CDR2 is SVGAGI in the germline V gene (reference sequence). The CDR3 has 13 amino acids. V was clipped by 8 bases and J by 4 bases; unmatched bases: 5. The CDR3 DNA sequence: TGTGCCAGCGCGGGAGGGAGGGGAGAGACCCAGTACTTC. Translation gives CASAGGRGETQYF.

The chain carries TRBV7-9 and TRBJ2-7, with D unresolved. V shed 4 bases and J shed 3 bases, with 10 bases lying between them. The germline CDR1 and CDR2 sequences are SEHNR and FQNEAQ (reference sequence). This CDR3 is built from 13 residues. DNA of the CDR3: TGTGCCAGCAGCTCAGCCCGAGGCTACGAGCAGTACTTC. Translation gives CASSSARGYEQYF.

This chain connects TRBV12-3 or TRBV12-4 to TRBJ1-4, with no clear D. Trimming shortened V by 6 bases and J by 8 bases, and 13 bases separated the two germline ends. There are 13 residues in the CDR3. CDR3 loop: CASRIFGLEKLFF. DNA of the CDR3: TGTGCCAGCAGGATCTTCGGTTTGGAAAAACTGTTTTTT.

There are a few counts of this clonotype. The genes are TRBV9 and TRBJ1-4; D uncertain. The CDR3 extends over 12 amino acids. From germline, CDR1 is SGDLS and CDR2 YYNGEE. Trimming pared 3 bases from V and 6 bases from J, leaving 6 bases between. The CDR3 here is CASSDRDEKLFF. The CDR3 DNA reads TGTGCCAGCAGCGACCGTGATGAAAAACTGTTTTTT.

This sequence joins TRBV20-1 and TRBJ2-7, with TRBD2 matching over 10 bases. Germline values: CDR1 DFQATT, CDR2 SNEGSKA (reference sequence). The CDR3 is 14 amino acids. Unmatched junction bases numbered 8, after V lost 3 bases and J lost 6 bases. CDR3 in DNA: TGCAGTGCTAGGTCAAGACTAGCGGGTAGCGAGCAGTACTTC. Translating it yields CSARSRLAGSEQYF.